This paragraph reports one TCR beta chain. Each CDR3 protein is one row after TCRdb ran MiXCR on the 5' RACE reads. This sample has hundreds of thousands of distinct CDR3 sequences, with about a sixth found just once. This sample was included in a study of T cells after yellow fever vaccination. The sample in question was PBMCs, obtained 4 to 6 days after the first yellow fever vaccination. The sequence came from a man aged 18 to 30 who received the YFV17D yellow fever vaccine.

CDR3 loop: CSAHPPRGSGGPGDTQYF. In DNA form, the CDR3 reads TGCAGTGCCCACCCACCCCGGGGTAGCGGGGGGCCGGGGGATACGCAGTATTTT. This chain joins TRBV20-1 and TRBJ2-3; 10 nucleotides match TRBD2. This CDR3 comprises 18 residues. The germline V gene has CDR1 DFQATT and CDR2 SNEGSKA (reference sequence). With V trimmed by 6 bases and J by 6 bases, 21 bases remained unmatched.